A selection of T cell receptor beta chains follows, all from one sample in a study of shared clonotypes between healthy human individuals. Sequencing was performed with immunoSEQ multiplex PCR; in TCRdb, only in-frame clones are kept and a portion is missing. Of about 490,000 clones in the sample, 70% to 80% are singletons; the top ten hold about 12%. The specimen sequenced was PBMCs. The receptors here all came from a woman aged 40 to 50 in good health. Some clones in this sample may be carry-over from other donors' samples. CDR3s include the opening cysteine and the closing phenylalanine or tryptophan.

v_gene	j_gene	CDR3aa
TRBV6-6	TRBJ2-7	CASSPGVAWEQYF
TRBV2	TRBJ1-5	CASSGKTGGNQPQHF
TRBV30	TRBJ2-1	CAWSVGGGWDNEQFF
TRBV30	TRBJ1-5	CAWSVNINQPQHF
TRBV18	TRBJ2-1	CASSRPGTSGYEQFF
TRBV6-4	TRBJ1-2	CASSPTGFSNYGYTF
TRBV18	TRBJ1-2	CASSPSDREAGYTF
TRBV6-5	TRBJ1-5	CASSFNRDNQPQHF
TRBV9	TRBJ2-7	CASSPRAGFGYEQYF
TRBV30	TRBJ2-7	CAWSPTGGGVYEQYF
TRBV19	TRBJ1-5	CASEIAGNQPQHF
TRBV13	TRBJ1-1	CASRLRGQGTTEAFF
TRBV4-3	.	CASSLRSGGSYEQYF
TRBV30	TRBJ1-5	CAWSVGTGDQPQHF
TRBV2	TRBJ1-1	CASSFRQVNTEAFF
TRBV6-5	TRBJ2-7	CASSLHREWYEQYF
TRBV5-1	TRBJ1-1	CASSNSGPLTEAFF
TRBV9	TRBJ1-1	CASSPQGVNTEAFF
TRBV28	TRBJ2-7	CASSFPMTGSNEQYF
TRBV30	TRBJ2-4	CAWRGKGADIQYF
TRBV28	TRBJ1-5	CASSLRRGYYQPQHF
TRBV6-5	TRBJ2-3	CASSYHPADTQYF
TRBV2	TRBJ2-3	CASTAGSGMADTQYF
TRBV6-6	TRBJ2-1	CASSYAGQGHNEQFF